The 30 T cell receptor beta chains reported below all come from one sample, sequenced in a study of OX40 agonist ivuxolimab in advanced cancers. TCRdb's table, derived via immunoSEQ multiplex PCR, lists solely in-frame clones and lacks some. Of about 120,000 clones detected, just under 95% appear once; the ten largest clones hold over 0.15%. The source material was CD4+ or CD8+ T cells sorted from blood, sampled in a trial of the OX40 agonist ivuxolimab. The source is an adult with an advanced solid tumor such as melanoma, head and neck, liver or kidney cancer.

The chain uses TRBV5-1 and TRBJ2-5; 10 nucleotides line up with TRBD2. The CDR3 length is 15 residues. The V and J ends lost 6 bases and 4 bases, in that order; junction bases with no gene match: 9. Looked up from germline, CDR1 is SGHRS and CDR2 is YFSETQ. This chain's CDR3 is CASNSGTSEPETQYF. The CDR3 coding sequence is TGCGCCAGCAATTCCGGGACTAGCGAGCCAGAGACCCAGTACTTC.

The chain links TRBV5-1 to TRBJ2-7; a weak D match, TRBD2 (5 bases). Germline V gene sequence: CDR1 SGHRS, CDR2 YFSETQ. Trimming cost V 3 bases and J 0 bases, with 13 bases left between them. CDR3 length equals 15 residues. CDR3 protein: CASSSTTRSSYEQYF. The CDR3 DNA reads as TGCGCCAGCAGCTCGACAACTAGGAGCTCCTACGAGCAGTACTTC.

This rearrangement joins TRBV11-2 to TRBJ2-5; the match to TRBD1 covers 7 bases. The length of the CDR3 is 14 residues. The V gene's germline CDR1 is SGHAT and CDR2 FQNNGV. The ends lost 6 bases at V and 5 bases at J; junction bases unmatched: 9. DNA of the CDR3: TGTGCCAGCAGAAGGGGGCAGGGTTTCGAGACCCAGTACTTC. This encodes CASRRGQGFETQYF.

The chain couples TRBV10-2 to TRBJ2-7, with D unclear. The germline V gene has CDR1 WSHSY and CDR2 SAAADI. The CDR3 is 11 amino acids. V lost 6 bases, J lost 4 bases, and 7 bases lay in between. The CDR3, as DNA: TGCGCCAGCAGGAGTGAATACGAGCAGTACTTC. It translates to CASRSEYEQYF.

The chain employs TRBV7-3 and TRBJ2-7, with D unresolved. Germline CDR1 SGHTA, CDR2 FQGTGA. Trimming removed 3 bases from V and 7 bases from J, with 10 bases in between. This CDR3 is built from 12 residues. The DNA for the CDR3 is TGTGCCAGCAGCTTCCATGCGTTAGAGCAGTACTTC. As protein: CASSFHALEQYF. Using reference TRBV7-3 and TRBJ2-7 for the parts outside the CDR3, the full variable domain is GAGVSQTPSNKVTEKGKYVELRCDPISGHTALYWYRQSLGQGPEFLIYFQGTGAADDSGLPNDRFFAVRPEGSVSTLKIQRTERGDSAVYLCASSFHALEQYFGPGTRLTVT.

This chain uses TRBV5-4 with TRBJ1-3; TRBD1 agrees at 9 bases. Germline CDR1 SGHNT, CDR2 YYREEE (reference sequence). The J segment lost 5 bases and the V segment lost 2 bases, leaving 5 bases of the junction unmatched. This CDR3 has 15 amino acids. The CDR3 DNA is TGTGCCAGCAGCTTCGGACAGGGGATCAGAAACACCATATATTTT. Amino acid sequence: CASSFGQGIRNTIYF.

The genes are TRBV19 and TRBJ1-5; D is uncertain. The CDR3 covers 14 residues. Trimming cost V 0 bases and J 4 bases, with 7 bases left between them. Looked up from germline, CDR1 is LNHDA and CDR2 is SQIVND (reference sequence). The CDR3 is CASSIDSANQPQHF. As DNA, the CDR3 is TGTGCCAGTAGTATAGACAGCGCGAATCAGCCCCAGCATTTT.

V is TRBV19 and J is TRBJ2-5; 9 nucleotides align to TRBD1. Germline CDR1 LNHDA, CDR2 SQIVND (reference sequence). Trimming at V came to 4 bases and at J to 5 bases, leaving 8 bases not matched to a gene. The CDR3 runs 15 residues. DNA for the CDR3: TGTGCCAGTAGTAAGGGACAGGGTGATGGTGAGACCCAGTACTTC. Translating it yields CASSKGQGDGETQYF.

The V and J genes are TRBV5-1 and TRBJ2-5; maybe TRBD1 (6 bases). With 4 bases removed from V and 0 bases from J, the gap between germline ends came to 10 bases. The CDR3 extends over 14 amino acids. Germline CDR1 SGHRS, CDR2 YFSETQ. The CDR3, as DNA: TGCGCCAGCAGCCCCGGGACATACCAAGAGACCCAGTACTTC. This encodes CASSPGTYQETQYF. Using reference TRBV5-1 and TRBJ2-5 for the parts outside the CDR3, the full variable domain is KAGVTQTPRYLIKTRGQQVTLSCSPISGHRSVSWYQQTPGQGLQFLFEYFSETQRNKGNFPGRFSGRQFSNSRSEMNVSTLELGDSALYLCASSPGTYQETQYFGPGTRLLVL.

CDR3 amino acids: CASSLEGSTDTQYF. The CDR3 coding sequence is TGTGCCAGCAGCTTAGAGGGGAGCACAGATACGCAGTATTTT. This chain links TRBV7-9 with TRBJ2-3; D may be TRBD1 (5 bases). The CDR3 is 14 amino acids. Deletions cut 1 base from V and 0 bases from J, with 5 bases between. Germline loops: CDR1 SEHNR, CDR2 FQNEAQ (reference sequence).

The chain links TRBV18 to TRBJ1-2, with TRBD1 matching 7 bases. The V gene's germline CDR1 is KGHSH and CDR2 LQKENI. J gave up 8 bases and V 3 bases, and 15 bases lay outside the gene matches. The CDR3 spans 16 residues. The CDR3 nucleotides read TGTGCCAGCTCACCCTTAGGCACAGGGGAATTGGGCGGCTACACCTTC. It encodes CASSPLGTGELGGYTF.

The chain links TRBV4-1 to TRBJ1-3; D is unclear. The germline V gene has CDR1 MGHRA and CDR2 YSYEKL. CDR3 length equals 15 residues. V was shortened by 1 base and J by 0 bases, with 7 bases between the two germline ends. CDR3 residues: CASSQVHGSGNTIYF. The CDR3 bases are TGCGCCAGCAGCCAAGTCCACGGCTCTGGAAACACCATATATTTT.

Only a few counts were recorded for this clone. The rearrangement uses TRBV5-1 and TRBJ1-6, with no clear D. Germline CDR1 and CDR2: SGHRS and YFSETQ. This CDR3 contains 13 residues. The V end lost 0 bases, the J end lost 8 bases, and 6 bases lay between the germline ends. CDR3: CASSLARDSPLHF. The CDR3 nucleotides are TGCGCCAGCAGCTTGGCTCGGGATTCACCCCTCCACTTT. Full variable domain (outside the CDR3, taken from reference TRBV5-1 and TRBJ1-6): KAGVTQTPRYLIKTRGQQVTLSCSPISGHRSVSWYQQTPGQGLQFLFEYFSETQRNKGNFPGRFSGRQFSNSRSEMNVSTLELGDSALYLCASSLARDSPLHFGNGTRLTVT.

J is TRBJ2-4 and V is TRBV7-8; the match to TRBD2 covers 16 bases. This CDR3 spans 14 amino acids. The germline V gene encodes CDR1 SGHVS and CDR2 FQNEAQ. Unmatched junction bases numbered 5, after V lost 4 bases and J lost 14 bases. The CDR3 DNA is TGTGCCAGCAGCTCGGGACTAGCGGGGGGGCGTGAGTACTTC. Its protein product is CASSSGLAGGREYF. The whole variable domain, filled in from reference TRBV7-8 and TRBJ2-4, reads GAGVSQSPRYKVAKRGQDVALRCDPISGHVSLFWYQQALGQGPEFLTYFQNEAQLDKSGLPSDRFFAERPEGSVSTLKIQRTQQEDSAVYLCASSSGLAGGREYFGAGTRLSVL.

The chain recombines TRBV6-1 with TRBJ2-5, with D perhaps being TRBD1 or TRBD2 (7 bases each). The CDR3 runs to 14 residues. Germline CDR1 is MNHNS and CDR2 is SASEGT. The germline V and J ends were trimmed by 2 bases and 4 bases, with 11 bases remaining between them. CDR3 amino acids: CASSEQGEGETQYF. The CDR3 nucleotides read TGTGCCAGCAGTGAACAGGGGGAGGGAGAGACCCAGTACTTC.

The chain recombines TRBV6-5 with TRBJ2-2; D possibly uses TRBD1 or TRBD2 (5 bases each). Looked up from germline, CDR1 is MNHEY and CDR2 is SVGAGI. The CDR3 has 16 amino acids. V dropped 3 bases and J dropped 4 bases, with 15 bases sitting between them. In nucleotides, the CDR3 is TGTGCCAGCAGTTATTCGACGGTGAGGGGCACCGGGGAGCTGTTTTTT. It yields the protein CASSYSTVRGTGELFF.

This rearrangement joins TRBV15 to TRBJ2-3; no definite D call. V gave up 0 bases and J gave up 0 bases, with 16 bases separating them. The CDR3 covers 18 residues. Germline values: CDR1 LNHNV, CDR2 YYDKDF (reference sequence). CDR3 in DNA: TGTGCCACCAGCAGAGATATAGCCGCAGGAGTGAGCACAGATACGCAGTATTTT. Translated: CATSRDIAAGVSTDTQYF.

This clone was recorded only once. The chain combines TRBV7-9 with TRBJ1-3; D may be TRBD1 (5 bases). Germline V gene sequence: CDR1 SEHNR, CDR2 FQNEAQ (reference sequence). This CDR3 is built from 16 residues. V shed 5 bases and J shed 2 bases, with 16 bases lying between them. CDR3 amino acids: CASSAQGAMAGNTIYF. CDR3 coding DNA: TGTGCCAGCAGCGCCCAGGGAGCGATGGCTGGAAACACCATATATTTT.

This chain uses TRBV30 with TRBJ1-5; D is possibly TRBD1 (6 bases). Germline-derived CDR1 and CDR2 are GTSNPN and SVGIG (reference sequence). The CDR3 contains 14 residues. V was trimmed by 1 base and J by 5 bases, leaving 12 bases between them. The CDR3 DNA follows: TGTGCCTGGAGTGCCGGACAGCGCGATCAGCCCCAGCATTTT. Translation gives CAWSAGQRDQPQHF.

The gene calls are TRBV4-2 and TRBJ1-1; 7 nucleotides match TRBD1. J lost 5 bases, V lost 4 bases, and 4 bases had no gene match. This CDR3 has 13 amino acids. CDR1 is LGHNA, CDR2 YNFKEQ, per germline. CDR3: CASSRRQGTEAFF. CDR3 coding DNA: TGTGCCAGCAGCCGCAGACAGGGAACTGAAGCTTTCTTT.

The chain is built from TRBV18 and TRBJ2-2; D tentatively reads TRBD1 or TRBD2 (6 bases each). The germline gives CDR1 KGHSH, CDR2 LQKENI. This CDR3 is 13 amino acids long. V lost 2 bases and J 8 bases, leaving 9 bases between the germline ends. The CDR3 region has the DNA TGTGCCAGCTCACCATCGGGGGCTGGGGAGCTGTTTTTT. It translates to CASSPSGAGELFF.

The chain recombines TRBV6-6 with TRBJ1-5; D possibly corresponds to TRBD1 (5 bases). V lost 4 bases and J lost 2, with 12 bases in between. Germline V gene lookup returns CDR1 MNHNY and CDR2 SVGAGI (reference sequence). This CDR3 contains 15 residues. The DNA for the CDR3 is TGTGCCAGCAGTTTCAGGGAGGAGCGCAATCAGCCCCAGCATTTT. This translates into CASSFREERNQPQHF.

This chain connects TRBV14 to TRBJ2-4, with 11 positions matching TRBD2. With V trimmed by 2 bases and J by 3 bases, 3 bases remained unmatched. Germline V gives CDR1 SGHDN, CDR2 FVKESK. This CDR3 region has 16 residues. CDR3 sequence reads: CASSQMGLADKNIQYF. In nucleotides, the CDR3 is TGTGCCAGCAGCCAAATGGGACTAGCGGACAAAAACATTCAGTACTTC.

The V and J genes are TRBV7-2 and TRBJ1-5, with unresolved D. The V end was cut by 6 bases, the J end by 7 bases, with 16 bases between. Germline CDR1 reads SGHTA; CDR2 reads FQGNSA. The CDR3 is made up of 14 amino acids. The CDR3 loop is CASRTRSGLQPQHF. The CDR3 bases are TGTGCCAGCAGAACCCGGTCGGGGTTGCAGCCCCAGCATTTT.

The chain joins TRBV11-2 to TRBJ1-1; TRBD1 matches 12 bases. The V gene's germline CDR1 is SGHAT and CDR2 FQNNGV. This CDR3 region has 18 residues. Unmatched junction bases numbered 15, after V lost 7 bases and J lost 3 bases. This CDR3 reads CASNFRDRGRIIDTEAFF. CDR3 DNA sequence: TGTGCCAGCAACTTTCGGGACAGGGGGCGAATAATTGACACTGAAGCTTTCTTT. The whole variable domain, filled in from reference TRBV11-2 and TRBJ1-1, reads EAGVAQSPRYKIIEKRQSVAFWCNPISGHATLYWYQQILGQGPKLLIQFQNNGVVDDSQLPKDRFSAERLKGVDSTLKIQPAKLEDSAVYLCASNFRDRGRIIDTEAFFGQGTRLTVV.

The chain uses TRBV5-1 and TRBJ1-4; 7 bases are a match to TRBD1. The CDR3 is made up of 16 amino acids. Per the germline V gene, CDR1 is SGHRS and CDR2 is YFSETQ. Trimming took 3 bases from V and 0 from J; bases not matched to a gene: 5. The DNA of the CDR3 is TGCGCCAGCAGCTCGGGACAGCACTCAACTAATGAAAAACTGTTTTTT. Residues: CASSSGQHSTNEKLFF.

The J gene is TRBJ2-5, the V gene TRBV11-2, with 9 bases fitting TRBD1. This CDR3 is built from 15 residues. Losses at the gene ends were 5 bases for V and 2 bases for J; bases not matched to a gene: 6. Germline V gene lookup returns CDR1 SGHAT and CDR2 FQNNGV. The CDR3: CASSLMGQGQETQYF. CDR3 nucleotide sequence: TGTGCCAGCAGCCTCATGGGACAGGGACAAGAGACCCAGTACTTC.

In its sample, this clone was seen once. The chain is built from TRBV6-5 and TRBJ1-4; possibly TRBD1 for D (6 bases). CDR1 and CDR2 (germline): MNHEY, SVGAGI. This CDR3 region has 14 residues. Trimming took 2 bases from V and 7 from J, leaving 11 bases between them. The CDR3 is CASSYDTGSEKLFF. CDR3 in DNA: TGTGCCAGCAGTTACGATACAGGGAGTGAAAAACTGTTTTTT.

This chain uses TRBV4-1 with TRBJ1-5, with 12 bases fitting TRBD1. CDR3 length equals 19 residues. V was pared by 2 bases and J by 2 bases, with 10 bases of the junction left unmatched. The germline gives CDR1 MGHRA, CDR2 YSYEKL. CDR3 loop: CASSQLGTGGLHGNQPQHF. The CDR3 region has the DNA TGCGCCAGCAGCCAACTCGGGACAGGGGGCCTCCATGGCAATCAGCCCCAGCATTTT.

The CDR3 region is CASSSQGHTGELFF. The CDR3 nucleotides read TGTGCCAGCAGTTCTCAGGGTCACACCGGGGAGCTGTTTTTT. The chain recombines TRBV25-1 with TRBJ2-2; TRBD1 might be the D (5 bases). Deletions cut 5 bases from V and 3 bases from J, with 10 bases between. CDR1 is MGHDK, CDR2 SYGVNS, per germline. The CDR3 extends over 14 amino acids.